These 13 T cell receptor beta chains share one sample of origin, sequenced in a study of siplizumab effects on memory and regulatory T cells. Method: immunoSEQ multiplex PCR; TCRdb's copy keeps in-frame clones and lacks some. The sample contains 70,000 to 95,000 clones, approximately 94% of which appear only once. Material: CD8+ T cells sorted from blood. The receptors originated from a human donor in good health.

The chain recombines TRBV4-3 with TRBJ1-4, with 8 bases that match TRBD1. CDR3 size: 17 residues. Germline V gives CDR1 LGHNA, CDR2 YSLEER. Germline trimming cut 0 bases from V and 6 bases from J; bases unmatched to any gene: 9. The DNA for the CDR3 is TGCGCCAGCAGCCAAGATGGTTCAGGGGGCTGGGATGAAAAACTGTTTTTT. Translated, it gives CASSQDGSGGWDEKLFF.

In its sample, this clone was seen a few times. The same CDR3 arises from other DNA sequences in this sample as well. The chain uses TRBV4-1 and TRBJ1-1; D not resolved. Deletions cut 1 base from V and 3 bases from J, with 3 bases between. The germline V gene encodes CDR1 MGHRA and CDR2 YSYEKL. CDR3 length: 12 residues. CDR3 sequence: CASSQVDTEAFF. The CDR3 DNA is TGCGCCAGCAGCCAAGTTGACACTGAAGCTTTCTTT.

The chain has TRBV29-1 and TRBJ2-1, with 9 nucleotides matching TRBD1. The CDR3 runs to 14 residues. With V trimmed by 7 bases and J by 4 bases, 8 bases remained unmatched. Germline values: CDR1 SQVTM, CDR2 ANQGSEA. CDR3 coding DNA: TGCAGCGCGCGCTTGGGGACAGGGTACAATGAGCAGTTCTTC. Its protein product is CSARLGTGYNEQFF.

In regard to this clone: The sample carries other DNA sequences with the same CDR3. The chain links TRBV5-4 to TRBJ2-3; 8 bases align to TRBD2. This CDR3 is built from 15 residues. Germline CDR1 reads SGHNT; CDR2 reads YYREEE (reference sequence). Germline trimming cut 0 bases from V and 1 base from J; bases unmatched to any gene: 1. CDR3 residues: CASSLAGGGTDTQYF. DNA of the CDR3: TGTGCCAGCAGCTTGGCGGGAGGGGGCACAGATACGCAGTATTTT. Combining the CDR3 with reference TRBV5-4 and TRBJ2-3 gives the whole variable domain ETGVTQSPTHLIKTRGQQVTLRCSSQSGHNTVSWYQQALGQGPQFIFQYYREEENGRGNFPPRFSGLQFPNYSSELNVNALELDDSALYLCASSLAGGGTDTQYFGPGTRLTVL.

The chain combines TRBV19 with TRBJ2-3, with 10 bases fitting TRBD2. Trimming cost V 3 bases and J 7 bases; bases outside gene matches: 13. CDR3 length equals 17 residues. Per the germline V gene, CDR1 is LNHDA and CDR2 is SQIVND (reference sequence). CDR3 in amino acids: CASSIGLAGGPTNTQYF. DNA for the CDR3: TGTGCCAGTAGTATTGGCTTAGCGGGGGGCCCGACTAATACGCAGTATTTT.

This clone was counted a few times. The genes are TRBV7-9 and TRBJ1-6, with 7 bases lining up with TRBD1. V lost 6 bases to trimming and J lost 0 bases; unmatched junction nucleotides: 8. CDR1 SEHNR and CDR2 FQNEAQ come from the germline V gene (reference sequence). The CDR3 is 17 residues long. The CDR3 reads CASREGTESSYNSPLHF. CDR3 DNA sequence: TGTGCCAGCAGAGAAGGGACAGAGAGCTCCTATAATTCACCCCTCCACTTT.

The chain links TRBV5-6 to TRBJ1-1; 7 nucleotides align to TRBD1. CDR3 length: 13 residues. The junction had 3 bases not matched to a gene; V was cut back by 4 bases and J by 3 bases. Germline V gives CDR1 SGHDT, CDR2 YYEEEE. CDR3 sequence: CASSEGADTEAFF. The CDR3 nucleotides are TGTGCCAGCAGCGAGGGGGCGGACACTGAAGCTTTCTTT.

This clone was seen only once. The rearrangement joins TRBV11-2 to TRBJ2-1; 9 bases align to TRBD2. Germline V lookup: CDR1 SGHAT, CDR2 FQNNGV. This CDR3 contains 15 residues. J lost 7 bases, V lost 1 base, and 5 bases had no gene match. Here the CDR3 DNA reads TGTGCCAGCAGCTTAGTGGCGGGAGGGGAAAATGAGCAGTTCTTC. Its translation: CASSLVAGGENEQFF.

The genes are TRBV11-2 and TRBJ2-7, with TRBD2 matching 9 bases. V shed 5 bases and J 2 bases; nucleotides not matched to a gene: 4. This CDR3 has 14 residues. CDR1 SGHAT and CDR2 FQNNGV come from the germline V gene. The CDR3 spells CASSPTSGAYEQYF. DNA for the CDR3: TGTGCCAGCAGCCCGACTAGCGGTGCCTACGAGCAGTACTTC. The full variable domain, its missing parts supplied by reference TRBV11-2 and TRBJ2-7, is EAGVAQSPRYKIIEKRQSVAFWCNPISGHATLYWYQQILGQGPKLLIQFQNNGVVDDSQLPKDRFSAERLKGVDSTLKIQPAKLEDSAVYLCASSPTSGAYEQYFGPGTRLTVT.

The chain couples TRBV9 to TRBJ1-1; D gene unclear. Germline V gives CDR1 SGDLS, CDR2 YYNGEE. This CDR3 has 13 residues. V dropped 2 bases and J dropped 1 base, with 6 bases sitting between them. The CDR3 bases are TGTGCCAGCAGCGTGGCCGGGAACACTGAAGCTTTCTTT. It codes for CASSVAGNTEAFF.

Here the CDR3 DNA reads TGCAGCGCCCCCCCCGGGACAGGGGGAGAGACCCAGTACTTC. Translated: CSAPPGTGGETQYF. The chain carries TRBV29-1 and TRBJ2-5, with 11 bases matching TRBD1. In germline, CDR1 is SQVTM, CDR2 ANQGSEA. CDR3 size: 14 residues. J was trimmed by 4 bases and V by 7 bases; bases with no gene match: 8.

The rearrangement links TRBV4-1 to TRBJ2-7, with D possibly matching TRBD1 (5 bases). Trimming cost V 0 bases and J 0 bases, with 12 bases left between them. The CDR3 is 16 amino acids. Looked up from germline, CDR1 is MGHRA and CDR2 is YSYEKL. This CDR3 reads CASSQDRQGISYEQYF. Written as DNA, the CDR3 is TGCGCCAGCAGCCAAGATCGGCAGGGAATCTCCTACGAGCAGTACTTC.

This clone showed up just once. This chain links TRBV30 with TRBJ1-1; no clear D. The length of the CDR3 is 13 residues. V was pared by 0 bases and J by 0 bases, with 5 bases between. Germline V gene sequence: CDR1 GTSNPN, CDR2 SVGIG (reference sequence). The CDR3 DNA reads TGTGCCTGGAGTGTACTATTGAACACTGAAGCTTTCTTT. This sequence encodes CAWSVLLNTEAFF.